The clone carrying this T cell receptor (beta chain) was counted between two and nine times. The antigen remains unidentified. The sample is drawn from a study of T cell repertoires in cytomegalovirus infection. Background on the study: From public TCR beta signatures came an indication of both CMV infection and matching HLA type. Notes on the study in general: Adding up the frequency of public TCR beta families identified people who carried CMV plus the relevant HLA.

From the reads, TCRdb called clonotypes with MiXCR, one entry per CDR3 protein. The repertoire holds about 500,000 distinct CDR3 sequences, around 35% seen once, with 15% to 20% in the top ten. The sample was cultured PBMCs, taken from culture after CMV antigen stimulation. The sequence was collected from a human donor in good health (CMV status not recorded). Some clones in this sample may be carry-over from other donors' samples.

The CDR3 nucleotides read TGCGCCAGCAGCCAAGACGGCGGGGCCGTCTATGGCTACACCTTC. It encodes CASSQDGGAVYGYTF. The chain uses TRBV4-1 and TRBJ1-2, with TRBD1 as a possible D gene (5 bases). Germline CDR1 MGHRA, CDR2 YSYEKL. The CDR3 is 15 residues long. Trimming took 0 bases from V and 4 from J, leaving 12 bases between them.